This TCR beta chain derives from a study of T cells in Graves' hyperthyroidism and ophthalmopathy. Study in general: The initial diagnosis was the point when peripheral blood was collected, ahead of any treatment.

Each person with ophthalmopathy scored at least 3 on the Clinical Activity Score, reached NOSPECS grade 4 or higher, and had been ill under 3 months. Each diagnosis drew on symptoms, thyroxine, TRAb, thyroid ultrasound and orbital computed tomography findings. The authors took PBMCs from 9.5 to 10 ml fresh peripheral blood. The investigators amplified TCR beta CDR3 regions from RNA transcripts. Researchers ran a first-round RT-PCR on the TCR CDR3 using the HTBI primer set. TCRdb redid the calling of the multiplex PCR reads with MiXCR, one entry per CDR3 protein. The table includes 490,000 or so distinct CDR3 sequences, about 20% detected once. The germline V and J ends were trimmed by 5 bases and 7 bases, with 15 bases remaining between them. Germline V gene lookup returns CDR1 SGHNT and CDR2 YYREEE (reference sequence). This CDR3 comprises 13 residues.

This sequence originates from a man between 35 and 55 years old with Graves' ophthalmopathy. The chain uses TRBV5-4 and TRBJ1-2; D is possibly TRBD1 (6 bases). Sequenced material: blood. CDR3 coding DNA: TGTGCCAGCAGGGTAACAGGGCTCCGTGGCTACACCTTC. Encoded protein: CASRVTGLRGYTF. The variable domain in full, with the rest retrieved from reference TRBV5-4 and TRBJ1-2, is ETGVTQSPTHLIKTRGQQVTLRCSSQSGHNTVSWYQQALGQGPQFIFQYYREEENGRGNFPPRFSGLQFPNYSSELNVNALELDDSALYLCASRVTGLRGYTFGSGTRLTVV.